The 14 T cell receptor beta chains listed next were all sequenced from one sample in a study of regulatory T cells in long-lasting Graves disease. Time point indicated: newly diagnosed GD, antithyroid drugs for less than 3 months. Following extraction of RNA from PBMCs, that RNA was used to make the TCR library. Arm-PCR with iRepertoire HTBI primers amplified the CDR3 regions for these TCR beta libraries. Each CDR3 protein is one row after TCRdb ran MiXCR on the multiplex PCR reads. The sample lists 550,000 or so distinct CDR3 sequences; around 13% were seen once. This sample was also put to use in a study of T cells in Graves' hyperthyroidism and ophthalmopathy.

The specimen was peripheral blood mononuclear cells (PBMCs), collected at new diagnosis, from a patient treated with antithyroid drugs. These receptors came from a woman aged 30 to 39 with Graves disease.

This clonotype has more than one count but fewer than ten. This sequence joins TRBV19 and TRBJ1-1; tentatively, D is TRBD1 (6 bases). There are 15 residues in the CDR3. CDR1 and CDR2 from the germline V gene are LNHDA and SQIVND (reference sequence). V was shortened by 4 bases and J by 5 bases, with 17 bases between the two germline ends. The CDR3 sequence is CASSSRGGRRTEAFF. CDR3 nucleotide sequence: TGTGCCAGTAGTAGTCGAGGGGGGCGAAGGACTGAAGCTTTCTTT.

This clonotype was observed many times. V is TRBV11-2 and J is TRBJ2-7; D could derive from TRBD1 or TRBD2 (5 bases each). The germline gives CDR1 SGHAT, CDR2 FQNNGV. V lost 8 bases and J 1 base, leaving 9 bases between the germline ends. The CDR3 loop spans 12 amino acids. CDR3 protein: CASEGLSYEQYF. As DNA, the CDR3 is TGTGCCAGCGAGGGGTTATCCTACGAGCAGTACTTC.

This clonotype showed up just a few times. The J gene is TRBJ2-7, the V gene TRBV13; D call uncertain. The germline gives CDR1 PRHDT, CDR2 FYEKMQ (reference sequence). V was shortened by 2 bases and J by 6 bases, with 8 bases between the two germline ends. The CDR3 extends over 12 amino acids. This CDR3 reads CASSLSEREQYF. Written as DNA, the CDR3 is TGTGCCAGCAGCTTATCCGAACGCGAGCAGTACTTC.

This clonotype was seen more than once but under ten times. The V gene is TRBV6-5, the J gene TRBJ2-4, with 8 positions matching TRBD1. Germline V gene data show CDR1 as MNHEY and CDR2 as SVGAGI. The CDR3 is 14 amino acids. The junction had 2 bases not matched to a gene; V was cut back by 2 bases and J by 5 bases. CDR3 protein: CASSYGQGENIQYF. Here the CDR3 DNA reads TGTGCCAGCAGTTACGGACAGGGTGAAAACATTCAGTACTTC.

This clonotype was counted many times. The chain links TRBV4-1 to TRBJ2-7, with D possibly matching TRBD2 (7 bases). This CDR3 has 14 amino acids. Germline V gene sequence: CDR1 MGHRA, CDR2 YSYEKL. V lost 4 bases, J lost 4 bases, and 14 bases lay in between. The CDR3 DNA reads TGCGCCAGCAGCCGGCTACAGGGAGGGTACGAGCAGTACTTC. Translation gives CASSRLQGGYEQYF.

This clonotype was seen at least ten times. The chain couples TRBV18 to TRBJ2-3; TRBD1 aligns across 7 bases. V was clipped by 6 bases and J by 0 bases; unmatched bases: 9. This CDR3 has 16 amino acids. Germline lookup yields CDR1 KGHSH and CDR2 LQKENI. For the CDR3, the DNA is TGTGCCAGCTCTTCAAGGCCGGGACAGAGCACAGATACGCAGTATTTT. Translated, it gives CASSSRPGQSTDTQYF.

The chain is built from TRBV7-3 and TRBJ2-5, with 7 bases identical to TRBD2. CDR1 is SGHTA and CDR2 is FQGTGA in the germline V gene. The CDR3 is 14 amino acids. The J segment lost 4 bases and the V segment lost 3 bases, leaving 5 bases of the junction unmatched. The CDR3 DNA follows: TGTGCCAGCAGCTTGGGCGGGAGTGGAGAGACCCAGTACTTC. Residues: CASSLGGSGETQYF.

The chain carries TRBV20-1 and TRBJ2-3; TRBD2 agrees at 14 bases. In germline, CDR1 is DFQATT, CDR2 SNEGSKA (reference sequence). V dropped 6 bases and J dropped 6; count of bases not matched to a gene: 5. This CDR3 region has 14 residues. CDR3 DNA sequence: TGCAGTGCATTGGGGACTAGCGGGAGTGATACGCAGTATTTT. Translation: CSALGTSGSDTQYF.

In this sample, this clonotype turned up many times. The gene calls are TRBV18 and TRBJ1-1; maybe TRBD1 (5 bases). Germline V gene sequence: CDR1 KGHSH, CDR2 LQKENI. CDR3 length: 14 amino acids. Trimming shortened V by 2 bases and J by 4 bases, and 11 bases separated the two germline ends. The CDR3 nucleotides are TGTGCCAGCTCACCAAATTCGGGGCCCACTGAAGCTTTCTTT. It is translated as CASSPNSGPTEAFF.

The rearrangement joins TRBV7-3 to TRBJ1-1; 10 bases line up with TRBD1. This CDR3 comprises 17 residues. The germline V gene encodes CDR1 SGHTA and CDR2 FQGTGA. Trimming cost V 4 bases and J 2 bases; bases outside gene matches: 10. The CDR3 nucleotides read TGTGCCAGCAGCTCCAGTCCCGGGACAGGGGTCAACACTGAAGCTTTCTTT. Translated, it gives CASSSSPGTGVNTEAFF. Full variable domain (missing parts from reference TRBV7-3 and TRBJ1-1): GAGVSQTPSNKVTEKGKYVELRCDPISGHTALYWYRQSLGQGPEFLIYFQGTGAADDSGLPNDRFFAVRPEGSVSTLKIQRTERGDSAVYLCASSSSPGTGVNTEAFFGQGTRLTVV.

At least ten counts were recorded for this clonotype. The gene calls are TRBV7-2 and TRBJ2-3; D ambiguous. V was cut by 5 bases and J by 4 bases, with 13 bases left in between. Germline loops: CDR1 SGHTA, CDR2 FQGNSA. The CDR3 totals 14 residues. This CDR3 reads CASSPRGKSDTQYF. CDR3 DNA sequence: TGTGCCAGCAGCCCCCGCGGCAAATCAGATACGCAGTATTTT.

Ten or more counts support this clonotype. The chain uses TRBV5-1 and TRBJ2-3, with TRBD2 matching over 11 bases. Per the germline V gene, CDR1 is SGHRS and CDR2 is YFSETQ. After removal of 0 bases from V and 8 bases from J, the junction contained 8 bases not matched to a gene. This CDR3 comprises 16 residues. The CDR3: CASSLDLAGGRGTQYF. In nucleotides, the CDR3 is TGCGCCAGCAGCTTGGATCTAGCGGGAGGCCGGGGTACGCAGTATTTT.

The chain carries TRBV6-5 and TRBJ1-2, with 7 bases aligning to TRBD1. This CDR3 comprises 16 residues. The V and J ends lost 2 bases and 4 bases, in that order; junction bases with no gene match: 10. Germline CDR1 and CDR2: MNHEY and SVGAGI. The CDR3 nucleotides are TGTGCCAGCAGTTACCAATTACGACAGGGCGTCTATGGCTACACCTTC. Amino acid sequence: CASSYQLRQGVYGYTF.

At least ten counts were recorded for this clonotype. At one boundary the junction diverges from the germline segment, which might be a read error. This chain joins TRBV6-1 and TRBJ2-2, with 8 bases matching TRBD2. Germline values: CDR1 MNHNS, CDR2 SASEGT. The CDR3 covers 14 residues. For the CDR3, the DNA is TGTGCCAGCAGCGAAGCGGGGACTAGCGGGGAGCTGTTTTTT. This sequence encodes CASSEAGTSGELFF.